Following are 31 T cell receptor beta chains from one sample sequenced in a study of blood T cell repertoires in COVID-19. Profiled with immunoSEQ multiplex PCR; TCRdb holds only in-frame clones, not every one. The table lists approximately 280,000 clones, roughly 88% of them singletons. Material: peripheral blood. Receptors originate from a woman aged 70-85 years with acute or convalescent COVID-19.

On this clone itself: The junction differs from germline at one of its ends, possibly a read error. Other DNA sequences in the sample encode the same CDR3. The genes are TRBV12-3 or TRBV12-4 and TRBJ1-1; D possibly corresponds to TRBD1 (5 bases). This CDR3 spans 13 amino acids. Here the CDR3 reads CASSPGGNTEAFF. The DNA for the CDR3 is TGTGCCAGCAGTCCCGGGGGGAACACTGAGGCTTTCTTT.

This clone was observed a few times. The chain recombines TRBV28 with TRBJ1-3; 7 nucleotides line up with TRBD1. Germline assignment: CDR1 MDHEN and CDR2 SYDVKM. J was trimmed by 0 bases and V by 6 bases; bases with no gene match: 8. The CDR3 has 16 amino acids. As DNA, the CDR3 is TGTGCCAGCAGCCCTACAGGGGTCAACTCTGGAAACACCATATATTTT. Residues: CASSPTGVNSGNTIYF.

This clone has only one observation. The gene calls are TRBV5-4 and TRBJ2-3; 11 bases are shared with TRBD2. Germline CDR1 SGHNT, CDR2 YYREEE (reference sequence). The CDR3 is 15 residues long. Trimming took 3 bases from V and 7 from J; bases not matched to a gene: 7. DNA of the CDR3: TGTGCCAGCAGCTCCCAACTAGCGGGGGTCTATACGCAGTATTTT. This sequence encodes CASSSQLAGVYTQYF.

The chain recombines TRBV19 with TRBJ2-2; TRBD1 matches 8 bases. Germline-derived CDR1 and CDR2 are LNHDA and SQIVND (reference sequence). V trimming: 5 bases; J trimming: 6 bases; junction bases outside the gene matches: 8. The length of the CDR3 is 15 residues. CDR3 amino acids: CASSPDRGRAGELFF. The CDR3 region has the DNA TGTGCCAGTAGTCCTGACAGGGGAAGAGCCGGGGAGCTGTTTTTT.

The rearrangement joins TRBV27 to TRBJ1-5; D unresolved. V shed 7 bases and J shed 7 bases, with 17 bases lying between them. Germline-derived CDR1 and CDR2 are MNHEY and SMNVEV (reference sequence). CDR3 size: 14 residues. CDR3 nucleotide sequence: TGTGCCAGCATGGAGAGCAGCCGGAGGCAGCCCCAGCATTTT. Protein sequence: CASMESSRRQPQHF.

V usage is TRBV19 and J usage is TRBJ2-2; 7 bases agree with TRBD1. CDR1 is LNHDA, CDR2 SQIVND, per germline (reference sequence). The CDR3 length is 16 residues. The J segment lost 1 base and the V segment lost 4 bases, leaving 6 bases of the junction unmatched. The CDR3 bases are TGTGCCAGTAGTACCCGAGGGGACAGGAACACCGGGGAGCTGTTTTTT. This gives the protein CASSTRGDRNTGELFF.

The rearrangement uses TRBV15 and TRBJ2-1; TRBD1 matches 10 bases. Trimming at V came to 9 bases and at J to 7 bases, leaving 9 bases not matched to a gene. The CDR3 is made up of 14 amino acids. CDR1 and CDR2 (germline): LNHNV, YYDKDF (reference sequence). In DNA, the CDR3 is TGTGCCACTGGCGGGACAGGGGTCGGGAATGAGCAGTTCTTC. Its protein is CATGGTGVGNEQFF.

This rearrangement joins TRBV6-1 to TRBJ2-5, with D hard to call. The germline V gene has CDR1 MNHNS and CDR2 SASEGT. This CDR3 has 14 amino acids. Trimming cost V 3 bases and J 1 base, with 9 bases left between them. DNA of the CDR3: TGTGCCAGCAGTGACCGAGCGACCCAAGAGACCCAGTACTTC. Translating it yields CASSDRATQETQYF.

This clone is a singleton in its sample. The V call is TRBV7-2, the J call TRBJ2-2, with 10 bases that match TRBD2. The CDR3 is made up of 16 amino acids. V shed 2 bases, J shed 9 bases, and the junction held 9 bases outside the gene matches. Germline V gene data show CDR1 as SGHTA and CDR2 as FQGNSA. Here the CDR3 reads CASSLTAGGGQRELFF. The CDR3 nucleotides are TGTGCCAGCAGCTTAACAGCGGGGGGGGGCCAGAGGGAGCTGTTTTTT.

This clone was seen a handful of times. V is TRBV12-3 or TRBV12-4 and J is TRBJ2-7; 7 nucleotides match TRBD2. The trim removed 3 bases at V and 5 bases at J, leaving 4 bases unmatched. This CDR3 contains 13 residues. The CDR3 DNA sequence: TGTGCCAGCAGTTTTGGGGAGGGCAACGAGCAGTACTTC. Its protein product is CASSFGEGNEQYF.

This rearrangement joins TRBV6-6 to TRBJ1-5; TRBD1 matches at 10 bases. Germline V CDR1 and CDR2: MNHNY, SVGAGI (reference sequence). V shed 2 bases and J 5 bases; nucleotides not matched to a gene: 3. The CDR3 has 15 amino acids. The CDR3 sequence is CASSYGTGAYQPQHF. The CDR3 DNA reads TGTGCCAGCAGTTACGGGACAGGGGCGTATCAGCCCCAGCATTTT.

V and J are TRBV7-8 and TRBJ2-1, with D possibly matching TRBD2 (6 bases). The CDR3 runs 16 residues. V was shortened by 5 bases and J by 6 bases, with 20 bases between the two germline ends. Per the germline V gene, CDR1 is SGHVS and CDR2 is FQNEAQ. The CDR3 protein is CASSTTGTVLANEQFF. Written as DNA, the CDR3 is TGTGCCAGCAGCACAACCGGGACTGTCCTGGCCAATGAGCAGTTCTTC.

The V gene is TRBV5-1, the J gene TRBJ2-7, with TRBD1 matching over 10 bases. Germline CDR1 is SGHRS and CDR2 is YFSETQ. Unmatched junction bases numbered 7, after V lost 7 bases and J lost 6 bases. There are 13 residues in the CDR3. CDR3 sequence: CASGRQGAGEQYF. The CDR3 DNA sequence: TGCGCCAGCGGACGACAGGGGGCCGGCGAGCAGTACTTC.

The CDR3 is CASSRGLRNYGYTF. As DNA, the CDR3 is TGTGCCAGTAGCCGGGGACTTCGTAACTATGGCTACACCTTC. The V call is TRBV19, the J call TRBJ1-2; a weak D match, TRBD1 (5 bases). V lost 6 bases and J 1 base, leaving 12 bases between the germline ends. Germline V gene sequence: CDR1 LNHDA, CDR2 SQIVND (reference sequence). The CDR3 is 14 residues long.

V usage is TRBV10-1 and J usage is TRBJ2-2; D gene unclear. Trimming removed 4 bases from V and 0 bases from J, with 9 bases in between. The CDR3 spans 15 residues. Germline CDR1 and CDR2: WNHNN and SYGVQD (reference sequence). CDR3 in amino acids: CASSGGRTNTGELFF. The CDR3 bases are TGCGCCAGCAGTGGTGGCAGGACGAACACCGGGGAGCTGTTTTTT.

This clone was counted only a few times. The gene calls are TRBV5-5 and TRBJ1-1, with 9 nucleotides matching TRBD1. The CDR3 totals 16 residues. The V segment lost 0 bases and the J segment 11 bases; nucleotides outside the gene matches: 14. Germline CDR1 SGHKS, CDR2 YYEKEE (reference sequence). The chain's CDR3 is CASSLASWTGEGRAFF. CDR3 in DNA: TGTGCCAGCAGCTTGGCCTCGTGGACAGGGGAAGGTAGGGCTTTCTTT.

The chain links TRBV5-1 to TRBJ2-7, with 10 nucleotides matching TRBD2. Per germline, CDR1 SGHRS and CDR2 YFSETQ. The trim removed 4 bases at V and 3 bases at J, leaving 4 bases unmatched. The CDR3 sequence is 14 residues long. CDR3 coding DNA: TGCGCCAGCAGCCCGGTAGCGGGGGGCTACGAGCAGTACTTC. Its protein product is CASSPVAGGYEQYF.

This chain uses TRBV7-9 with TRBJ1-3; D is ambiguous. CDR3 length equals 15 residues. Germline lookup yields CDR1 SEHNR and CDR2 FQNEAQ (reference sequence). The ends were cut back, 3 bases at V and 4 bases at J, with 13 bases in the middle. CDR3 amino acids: CASSFPGGSGNTIYF. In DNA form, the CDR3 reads TGTGCCAGCAGCTTCCCCGGAGGCTCCGGAAACACCATATATTTT.

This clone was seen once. The CDR3 sequence is CASTGIPGANVLTF. The CDR3 bases are TGTGCCAGCACAGGGATCCCTGGGGCCAACGTCCTGACTTTC. The V gene is TRBV13, the J gene TRBJ2-6; D possibly corresponds to TRBD1 (5 bases). From germline, CDR1 is PRHDT and CDR2 FYEKMQ (reference sequence). The V and J ends lost 7 bases and 2 bases respectively, with 9 bases between them. CDR3 length: 14 amino acids.

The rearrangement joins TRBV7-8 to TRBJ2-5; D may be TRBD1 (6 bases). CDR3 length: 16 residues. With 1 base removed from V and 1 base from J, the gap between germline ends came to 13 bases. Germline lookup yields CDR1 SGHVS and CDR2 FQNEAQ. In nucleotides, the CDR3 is TGTGCCAGCAGCTTAGAGATGGACAGCCGCCAAGAGACCCAGTACTTC. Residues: CASSLEMDSRQETQYF.

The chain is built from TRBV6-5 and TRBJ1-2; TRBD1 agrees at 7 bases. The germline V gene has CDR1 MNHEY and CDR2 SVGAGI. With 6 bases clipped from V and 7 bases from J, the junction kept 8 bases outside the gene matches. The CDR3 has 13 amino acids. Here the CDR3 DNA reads TGTGCCAGCAGGGGACAGAAGTCTTCTGGCTACACCTTC. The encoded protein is CASRGQKSSGYTF.

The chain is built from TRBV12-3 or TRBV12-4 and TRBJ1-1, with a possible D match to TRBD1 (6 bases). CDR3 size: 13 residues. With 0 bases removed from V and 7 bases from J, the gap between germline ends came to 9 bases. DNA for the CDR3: TGTGCCAGCAGTTTAGCGCAGGGGCTTGAAGCTTTCTTT. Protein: CASSLAQGLEAFF.

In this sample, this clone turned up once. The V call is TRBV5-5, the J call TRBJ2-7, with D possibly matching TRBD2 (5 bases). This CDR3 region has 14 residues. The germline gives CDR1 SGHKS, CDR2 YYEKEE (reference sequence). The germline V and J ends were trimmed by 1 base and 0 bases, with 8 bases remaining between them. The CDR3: CASSLYSGSYEQYF. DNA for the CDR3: TGTGCCAGCAGCTTGTACAGCGGCTCCTACGAGCAGTACTTC.

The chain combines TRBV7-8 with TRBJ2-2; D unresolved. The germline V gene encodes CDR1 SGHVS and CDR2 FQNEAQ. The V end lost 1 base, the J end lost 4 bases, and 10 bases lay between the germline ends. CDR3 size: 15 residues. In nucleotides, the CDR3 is TGTGCCAGCAGCTTAGGAGCTTCGGTCACCGGGGAGCTGTTTTTT. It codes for CASSLGASVTGELFF.

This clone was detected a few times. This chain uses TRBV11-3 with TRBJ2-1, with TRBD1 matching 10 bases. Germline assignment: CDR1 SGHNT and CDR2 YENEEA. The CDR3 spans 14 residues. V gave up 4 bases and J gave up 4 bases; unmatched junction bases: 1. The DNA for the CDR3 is TGTGCCAGCAGCTGGGGACAGGGGTACAATGAGCAGTTCTTC. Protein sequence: CASSWGQGYNEQFF.

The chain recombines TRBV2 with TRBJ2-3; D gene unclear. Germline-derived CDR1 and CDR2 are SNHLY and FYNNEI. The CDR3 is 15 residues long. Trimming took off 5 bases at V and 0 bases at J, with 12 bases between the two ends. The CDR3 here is CASSRSRVSTDTQYF. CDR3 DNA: TGTGCCAGCAGTAGATCTCGAGTCAGCACAGATACGCAGTATTTT.

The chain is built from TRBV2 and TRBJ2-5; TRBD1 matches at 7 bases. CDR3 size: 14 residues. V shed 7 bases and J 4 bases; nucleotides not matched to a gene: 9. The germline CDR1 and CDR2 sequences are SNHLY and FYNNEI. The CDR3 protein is CASNFRDRGETQYF. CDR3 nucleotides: TGTGCCAGCAATTTCCGGGACAGAGGAGAGACCCAGTACTTC.

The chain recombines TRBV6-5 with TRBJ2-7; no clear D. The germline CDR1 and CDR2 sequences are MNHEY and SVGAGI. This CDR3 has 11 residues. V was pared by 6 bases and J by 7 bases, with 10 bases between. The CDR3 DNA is TGTGCCAGCAGCCTCCACGAGGAGCAGTACTTC. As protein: CASSLHEEQYF.

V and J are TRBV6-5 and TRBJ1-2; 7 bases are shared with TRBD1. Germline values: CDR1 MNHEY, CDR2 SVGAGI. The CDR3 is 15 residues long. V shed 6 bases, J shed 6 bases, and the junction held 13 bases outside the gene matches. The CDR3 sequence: CASSSGAGGHHGYTF. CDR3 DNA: TGTGCCAGCAGCTCCGGGGCAGGGGGGCACCATGGCTACACCTTC.

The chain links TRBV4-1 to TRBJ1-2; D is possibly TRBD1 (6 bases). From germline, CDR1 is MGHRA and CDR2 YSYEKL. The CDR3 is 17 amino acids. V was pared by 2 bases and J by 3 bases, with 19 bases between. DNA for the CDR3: TGCGCCAGCAGCCAACCTGGGACACGAGGGGCTGACTATGGCTACACCTTC. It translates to CASSQPGTRGADYGYTF.

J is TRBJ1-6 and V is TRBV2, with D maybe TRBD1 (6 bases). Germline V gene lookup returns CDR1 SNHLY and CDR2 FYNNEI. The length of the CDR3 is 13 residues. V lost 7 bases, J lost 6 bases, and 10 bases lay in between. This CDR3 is CASKGGRNSPLHF. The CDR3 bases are TGTGCCAGCAAGGGGGGGCGTAATTCACCCCTCCACTTT.